Presented here are 9 T cell receptor beta chains from one specimen sequenced in a study of T cell responses to AZD1222 COVID-19 vaccine. The data were produced by immunoSEQ multiplex PCR, yet TCRdb's version contains in-frame clones alone and is incomplete. This table holds 100,000 to 150,000 clones, about nine tenths found once. The sample consisted of peripheral blood, taken on day 0 of AZD1222 vaccination. Receptors originate from an adult in good health.

The chain has TRBV7-9 and TRBJ2-6, with D perhaps TRBD1 (6 bases). Germline V lookup: CDR1 SEHNR, CDR2 FQNEAQ (reference sequence). V was shortened by 3 bases and J by 2 bases, with 14 bases between the two germline ends. The CDR3 has 17 amino acids. In DNA form, the CDR3 reads TGTGCCAGCAGCTTCAGACAGGACAAGACTGGGGCCAACGTCCTGACTTTC. The encoded protein is CASSFRQDKTGANVLTF.

This chain links TRBV18 with TRBJ1-2, with D possibly TRBD1 on 5 matching bases. V dropped 3 bases and J dropped 7 bases, with 15 bases sitting between them. There are 14 residues in the CDR3. The germline V gene has CDR1 KGHSH and CDR2 LQKENI. The CDR3 sequence: CASSPGREVSGYTF. Here the CDR3 DNA reads TGTGCCAGCTCACCCGGCAGGGAAGTAAGTGGCTACACCTTC.

The chain employs TRBV7-9 and TRBJ1-4, with D possibly TRBD1 on 6 matching bases. This CDR3 spans 14 amino acids. Trimming took off 4 bases at V and 4 bases at J, with 10 bases between the two ends. Germline V gene lookup returns CDR1 SEHNR and CDR2 FQNEAQ (reference sequence). The CDR3 region has the DNA TGTGCCAGCAGCTCCGGACAGCTTAATGAAAAACTGTTTTTT. The encoded protein is CASSSGQLNEKLFF.

The chain employs TRBV7-2 and TRBJ1-2; TRBD1 matches 7 bases. The CDR3 extends over 14 amino acids. The V gene's germline CDR1 is SGHTA and CDR2 FQGNSA. Trimming at V came to 4 bases and at J to 4 bases, leaving 6 bases not matched to a gene. DNA for the CDR3: TGTGCCAGCAGCTCAACGACAGGGATCTATGGCTACACCTTC. It encodes CASSSTTGIYGYTF.

V usage is TRBV15 and J usage is TRBJ1-4; D may be TRBD1 (5 bases). The V gene lost 0 bases and the J gene lost 7 bases, with 12 bases spanning the gap. The CDR3 has 15 amino acids. Germline V lookup: CDR1 LNHNV, CDR2 YYDKDF (reference sequence). CDR3 in DNA: TGTGCCACCAGCAGAGAAACAGGAGGCGGTGAAAAACTGTTTTTT. Its protein is CATSRETGGGEKLFF.

V gene TRBV11-1 combines with J gene TRBJ1-1; D unclear. The CDR3 length is 12 residues. Germline CDR1 SGHAT, CDR2 FQDESV (reference sequence). Trimming left V 3 bases short and J 6 bases short, with 8 bases between. The CDR3 sequence is CASSFFSAEAFF. DNA of the CDR3: TGTGCCAGCAGCTTTTTTTCAGCTGAAGCTTTCTTT.

This clone was observed a handful of times. The CDR3 sequence is CASSVWDSSNTGELFF. CDR3 nucleotide sequence: TGCGCCAGCAGTGTCTGGGACAGCTCGAACACCGGGGAGCTGTTTTTT. The J gene is TRBJ2-2, the V gene TRBV5-1; 7 positions agree with TRBD1. From germline, CDR1 is SGHRS and CDR2 YFSETQ. This CDR3 is 16 amino acids long. Trimming removed 5 bases from V and 0 bases from J; junction bases left unmatched: 7.

This chain connects TRBV27 to TRBJ2-1; D unresolved. Germline V gene lookup returns CDR1 MNHEY and CDR2 SMNVEV (reference sequence). The CDR3 length is 10 residues. V dropped 3 bases and J dropped 6 bases, with 0 bases sitting between them. This CDR3 reads CASSFNEQFF. The CDR3 region has the DNA TGTGCCAGCAGTTTCAATGAGCAGTTCTTC.

This clone was seen once. The V call is TRBV29-1, the J call TRBJ1-1, with TRBD1 identical over 7 bases. Looked up from germline, CDR1 is SQVTM and CDR2 is ANQGSEA. Losses at the gene ends were 6 bases for V and 1 base for J; bases not matched to a gene: 5. This CDR3 has 13 amino acids. The CDR3 reads CSVTGTENTEAFF. The CDR3 DNA sequence: TGCAGCGTAACCGGGACAGAGAACACTGAAGCTTTCTTT. Filled out from reference TRBV29-1 and TRBJ1-1, the complete variable domain reads SAVISQKPSRDICQRGTSLTIQCQVDSQVTMMFWYRQQPGQSLTLIATANQGSEATYESGFVIDKFPISRPNLTFSTLTVSNMSPEDSSIYLCSVTGTENTEAFFGQGTRLTVV.